This T cell receptor (beta chain) was observed in a study of radiation and T cells in renal cell carcinoma. The CDR3 extends over 15 amino acids. The germline CDR1 and CDR2 sequences are SGHAT and FQNNGV. Trimming cost V 5 bases and J 1 base, with 12 bases left between them. Time point noted: baseline pretreatment blood. The treatment was: 15 Gy SBRT to primary tumor, nephrectomy 4 weeks later. After SBRT, blood was collected at 2 and 4 weeks, plus baseline. Clones were sequenced by immunoSEQ multiplex PCR, and TCRdb holds only the in-frame ones, with some missing. In the table there are about 22,000 clones, approximately 80% of which are singletons. Note on this clone: What it binds is unknown.

Study-level points and caveats: From baseline, blood top tumor clonotypes peaked at 2 weeks post-radiation.

This chain connects TRBV11-2 to TRBJ2-1, with D possibly matching TRBD1 (6 bases). This sequence originates from a man aged 60-69 years with renal cell carcinoma. Source: blood, taken from a patient whose treatment included radiotherapy and nephrectomy. Here the CDR3 DNA reads TGTGCCAGCAGCCCAGGGGCGAGATCCTACAATGAGCAGTTCTTC. Its protein product is CASSPGARSYNEQFF. The full variable domain, with the rest looked up from reference TRBV11-2 and TRBJ2-1, is EAGVAQSPRYKIIEKRQSVAFWCNPISGHATLYWYQQILGQGPKLLIQFQNNGVVDDSQLPKDRFSAERLKGVDSTLKIQPAKLEDSAVYLCASSPGARSYNEQFFGPGTRLTVL.